The 6 T cell receptor beta chains reported below all come from one sample, sequenced in a study of blood T cell repertoires in COVID-19. Clones were sequenced by immunoSEQ multiplex PCR, and TCRdb holds only the in-frame ones, with some missing. The top ten clones hold less than 9% of a sample with about 140,000 clones, less than 90% of them seen once. Input material: peripheral blood. The origin of the receptors is a man aged 25 to 40 with COVID-19, enrolled during active disease.

The V and J genes are TRBV2 and TRBJ1-1; the D gene is possibly TRBD1 (5 bases). V was trimmed by 6 bases and J by 3 bases, leaving 20 bases between them. CDR3 size: 16 residues. The germline V gene has CDR1 SNHLY and CDR2 FYNNEI. CDR3 nucleotide sequence: TGTGCCAGCAGAGAGGTGGCCCTCGAAGGGGACACTGAAGCTTTCTTT. Translated: CASREVALEGDTEAFF.

As DNA, the CDR3 is TGTGCCAGTAGTAAAAACGGGTTAGGCGGTGAAGCTTTCTTT. The encoded protein is CASSKNGLGGEAFF. The V gene is TRBV19, the J gene TRBJ1-1, with D uncertain. The V end was cut by 4 bases, the J end by 7 bases, with 16 bases between. The CDR3 sequence is 14 residues long. Germline V gene sequence: CDR1 LNHDA, CDR2 SQIVND (reference sequence).

The chain combines TRBV30 with TRBJ2-1; 10 bases fit TRBD2. Looked up from germline, CDR1 is GTSNPN and CDR2 is SVGIG (reference sequence). The CDR3 consists of 15 residues. V lost 3 bases to trimming and J lost 6 bases; unmatched junction nucleotides: 8. CDR3 in DNA: TGTGCCTGGAGGTCCTTACTAGCGGGACTCAATGAGCAGTTCTTC. Protein: CAWRSLLAGLNEQFF.

In this sample, this clone turned up a few times. The J gene is TRBJ2-7, the V gene TRBV6-5, with 9 nucleotides matching TRBD1. Germline V lookup: CDR1 MNHEY, CDR2 SVGAGI. This CDR3 is 14 amino acids long. After removal of 8 bases from V and 3 bases from J, the junction contained 8 bases not matched to a gene. The CDR3 spells CASEKGQGLYEQYF. CDR3 in DNA: TGTGCCAGCGAAAAGGGACAGGGTCTCTACGAGCAGTACTTC.

J is TRBJ1-2 and V is TRBV19, with TRBD1 matching 9 bases. This CDR3 is built from 15 residues. Per the germline V gene, CDR1 is LNHDA and CDR2 is SQIVND (reference sequence). Trimming at V came to 5 bases and at J to 8 bases, leaving 12 bases not matched to a gene. The CDR3 DNA is TGTGCCAGTAGTCCCGGGACAGGGACTTTCTCAGGCTACACCTTC. It specifies CASSPGTGTFSGYTF.

This chain joins TRBV27 and TRBJ2-6; D is unresolved. The CDR3 contains 13 residues. Trimming pared 6 bases from V and 4 bases from J, leaving 7 bases between. From germline, CDR1 is MNHEY and CDR2 SMNVEV (reference sequence). In DNA, the CDR3 is TGTGCCAGCAGCTTCCAGGGGGCCAACGTCCTGACTTTC. The encoded protein is CASSFQGANVLTF. Combining the CDR3 with reference TRBV27 and TRBJ2-6 gives the whole variable domain EAQVTQNPRYLITVTGKKLTVTCSQNMNHEYMSWYRQDPGLGLRQIYYSMNVEVTDKGDVPEGYKVSRKEKRNFPLILESPSPNQTSLYFCASSFQGANVLTFGAGSRLTVL.